These 9 T cell receptor beta chains were all obtained from the same sample, sequenced in a study of technical replicates of blood from a few donors. Sequencing was performed with immunoSEQ multiplex PCR; in TCRdb, only in-frame clones are kept and a portion is missing. The sample lists some 54,000 clones, about 94% seen once, with roughly 4.2% in the top ten. The sample was PBMCs. Every receptor here comes from a human donor in good health. Some clones in this sample may be carry-over from other donors' samples.

The chain has TRBV7-8 and TRBJ1-6; possibly TRBD1 for D (6 bases). Looked up from germline, CDR1 is SGHVS and CDR2 is FQNEAQ. The CDR3 extends over 15 amino acids. Trimming cost V 1 base and J 7 bases, with 11 bases left between them. CDR3 sequence reads: CASSLVVGQNSPLHF. CDR3 nucleotides: TGTGCCAGCAGCTTAGTGGTGGGACAAAATTCACCCCTCCACTTT.

This clone was recorded only once. The V gene is TRBV4-1, the J gene TRBJ1-1, with unresolved D. Germline loops: CDR1 MGHRA, CDR2 YSYEKL. Trimming took 1 base from V and 3 from J, leaving 12 bases between them. The CDR3 length is 15 residues. In DNA form, the CDR3 reads TGCGCCAGCAGCCAAGTCAAAGACGAGGACACTGAAGCTTTCTTT. This sequence encodes CASSQVKDEDTEAFF.

V is TRBV6-6 and J is TRBJ2-3; D possibly corresponds to TRBD1 (6 bases). Germline V gene lookup returns CDR1 MNHNY and CDR2 SVGAGI (reference sequence). The CDR3 spans 12 residues. V lost 6 bases and J 4 bases, leaving 8 bases between the germline ends. CDR3 DNA: TGTGCCAGCAGAACAGGGTCAGATACGCAGTATTTT. Protein sequence: CASRTGSDTQYF.

The chain uses TRBV6-1 and TRBJ1-4; 7 bases fit TRBD1. The CDR3 spans 15 residues. The V and J ends lost 1 base and 5 bases, in that order; junction bases with no gene match: 4. CDR1 is MNHNS and CDR2 is SASEGT in the germline V gene. Written as DNA, the CDR3 is TGTGCCAGCAGTGAAGAGGGGACAGTCAATGAAAAACTGTTTTTT. It encodes CASSEEGTVNEKLFF.

The chain carries TRBV7-2 and TRBJ2-5; a possible D gene is TRBD2 (6 bases). V was clipped by 4 bases and J by 3 bases, with 12 bases between them. Germline V gives CDR1 SGHTA, CDR2 FQGNSA. The CDR3 covers 14 residues. This CDR3 reads CASSSRRAEETQYF. CDR3 sequence (DNA): TGTGCCAGCAGCTCCAGGAGGGCGGAAGAGACCCAGTACTTC. Drawing the rest from reference TRBV7-2 and TRBJ2-5, the complete variable domain is GAGVSQSPSNKVTEKGKDVELRCDPISGHTALYWYRQSLGQGLEFLIYFQGNSAPDKSGLPSDRFSAERTGGSVSTLTIQRTQQEDSAVYLCASSSRRAEETQYFGPGTRLLVL.

The chain's CDR3 is CASSPWVAGETQYF. For the CDR3, the DNA is TGTGCCAGCTCACCATGGGTAGCCGGGGAGACCCAGTACTTC. V gene TRBV18 combines with J gene TRBJ2-5; no definite D call. The germline V gene encodes CDR1 KGHSH and CDR2 LQKENI. The CDR3 is 14 residues long. Trimming removed 2 bases at V and 5 bases at J, with 12 bases between.

The genes are TRBV6-5 and TRBJ1-2; 7 bases are shared with TRBD1. The CDR3 length is 12 residues. Germline lookup yields CDR1 MNHEY and CDR2 SVGAGI. Trimming took 8 bases from V and 4 from J; bases not matched to a gene: 4. CDR3 in DNA: TGTGCCAGCTCTGACAGGGTCTATGGCTACACCTTC. This sequence encodes CASSDRVYGYTF.

The chain joins TRBV11-1 to TRBJ2-1, with D maybe TRBD1 (6 bases). Germline CDR1 SGHAT, CDR2 FQDESV (reference sequence). The CDR3 is made up of 15 amino acids. Trimming stripped 1 base from V and 4 bases from J, with 11 bases between. The CDR3 sequence is CASSLETGNYNEQFF. CDR3 nucleotide sequence: TGTGCCAGCAGCTTAGAGACAGGAAATTACAATGAGCAGTTCTTC.

The chain carries TRBV18 and TRBJ2-1, with 14 bases aligning to TRBD2. Germline V gene lookup returns CDR1 KGHSH and CDR2 LQKENI. The CDR3 has 18 residues. After removal of 4 bases from V and 5 bases from J, the junction contained 10 bases not matched to a gene. DNA for the CDR3: TGTGCCAGCTCACTTAATGTCGTGGGACTAGCGGGGGACAATGAGCAGTTCTTC. Its translation: CASSLNVVGLAGDNEQFF.